Given below is one T cell receptor beta chain in context. In the authors' methods: By means of reference gene primer amplification, nucleated cell counts were estimated. The assay was immunoSEQ multiplex PCR, and TCRdb's table has in-frame clones only and misses some. The DNA gave D and trimming, while V, J and clone size come from that table. The data show more than 100,000 clones, with 84% seen just once and 13% held by the top ten. This sample was included in a study of blood T cell repertoires in COVID-19. In the study overall: From the United States, Italy and Spain came samples of acute and convalescent COVID-19. Nucleic acid was either cDNA or gDNA, and it came from T cells, B-cell-depleted T cells, or PBMCs.

V lost 5 bases, J lost 0 bases, and 10 bases lay in between. The CDR3 length is 14 residues. Germline CDR1 and CDR2: LNHDA and SQIVND (reference sequence). This TCR derives from a human donor in a cohort sampled during active or convalescent COVID-19. The V call is TRBV19, the J call TRBJ2-5; D is perhaps TRBD1 (5 bases). Sequencing was done on a sample of peripheral blood. CDR3: CASSLTDYQETQYF. CDR3 coding DNA: TGTGCCAGTAGTCTGACAGACTACCAAGAGACCCAGTACTTC.